These T cell receptor beta chains were read from a single sample in a study of blood T cells in healthy people across ages. TCRdb redid the calling of the 5' RACE reads with MiXCR, one entry per CDR3 protein. The sample yields 1.5 million to 1.9 million distinct CDR3 sequences, about 45% seen once. Sequenced: blood. The receptors here all came from a woman under 30 in good health. Each CDR3 is given with its conserved first and last residue. A D gene is named only where the DNA matches it firmly.

J: TRBJ2-1
D: .
V: TRBV28
DNA: TGTGCCAGCATAAGAGGGCGGTCCTACAATGAGCAGTTCTTC
CDR3: CASIRGRSYNEQFF

J: TRBJ2-7
D: .
V: TRBV2
DNA: TGTGCCAGCAGTGAAAGAGGCAGGGTCGAGCAGTACTTC
CDR3: CASSERGRVEQYF

J: TRBJ1-4
D: TRBD1
V: TRBV7-2
DNA: TGTGCCAGCAGCGACTGGGACAGTCGTGAAAAACTGTTTTTT
CDR3: CASSDWDSREKLFF

J: TRBJ2-7
D: .
V: TRBV4-1
DNA: TGCGCCAGCAGCCAAGATCTCGGCAGCCTTTCCTACGAGCAGTACTTC
CDR3: CASSQDLGSLSYEQYF

J: TRBJ2-1
D: TRBD2
V: TRBV6-2/TRBV6-3
DNA: TGTGCCAGCAGTTACGGGGGGCTAGCGGGAGGATATGAGCAGTTCTTC
CDR3: CASSYGGLAGGYEQFF

J: TRBJ1-1
D: .
V: TRBV5-1
DNA: TGCGCCAGCAGTTTCGAGGTGAGGGGGTCTGAAGCTTTCTTT
CDR3: CASSFEVRGSEAFF

J: TRBJ2-6
D: .
V: TRBV20-1
DNA: TGCAGTGCTAGAGGGGTGAGACGCTCTGGGGCCAACGTCCTGACTTTC
CDR3: CSARGVRRSGANVLTF

J: TRBJ2-3
D: TRBD2
V: TRBV7-2
DNA: TGTGCCAGCAGCTTAGCGTCTAGCGGGGGGGCCGGGGATACGCAGTATTTT
CDR3: CASSLASSGGAGDTQYF

J: TRBJ2-5
D: TRBD1
V: TRBV12-3/TRBV12-4
DNA: TGTGCCAGCAGTCGAAACCAAGACAGGGCAGGGGAGACCCAGTACTTC
CDR3: CASSRNQDRAGETQYF

J: TRBJ2-4
D: .
V: TRBV27
DNA: TGTGCCAGCAGTTTAACTCACGGCGCGGACATTCAGTACTTC
CDR3: CASSLTHGADIQYF

J: TRBJ1-1
D: .
V: TRBV15
DNA: TGTGCCACCAGCAGAGATCGTTGGGGGCAAATGAACACTGAAGCTTTCTTT
CDR3: CATSRDRWGQMNTEAFF